This passage covers 19 T cell receptor beta chains from one sample sequenced in a study of regulatory and conventional T cells in RAG deficiency (dated by TCRdb to about 2017). Before genomic DNA was extracted, conventional CD4+ T cells were isolated from blood as CD25-low CD127-high cells. Libraries came from the immunoSEQ multiplex PCR assay. What TCRdb holds here is the immuneACCESS table cut down to in-frame rearrangements. Part of the clones is not present; checked against another copy, under half of the missing clones reflect an unresolved V gene, and the others are unexplained. The sample yields 34,000 or so clones; about 80% were counted once. The ten largest clones represent around 3.4% of the sample. This sample was shared with a second study, whose subject was regulatory T cells. Reported in the second study: The multiplex PCR relied on 52 forward TRBV primers and 13 reverse TRBJ primers, and amplification bias was corrected through assay-based and computational methods.

Sequencing was done on a sample of CD4+ effector T cells sorted from blood. The receptors here all came from a human donor in good health.

The DNA of the CDR3 is TGTGCCAGCAGTTCTGTCAGAAACTATGGCTACACCTTC. It encodes CASSSVRNYGYTF. J is TRBJ1-2 and V is TRBV6-1; D uncertain. The CDR3 is 13 amino acids. Between the trimmed V and J ends, which lost 5 bases and 2 bases, there was a span of 9 bases. Germline CDR1 is MNHNS and CDR2 is SASEGT.

The V and J genes are TRBV9 and TRBJ2-2, with D tentatively TRBD2 (5 bases). This CDR3 spans 16 amino acids. Trimming took off 3 bases at V and 6 bases at J, with 18 bases between the two ends. Looked up from germline, CDR1 is SGDLS and CDR2 is YYNGEE. CDR3 residues: CASSGTADWASGELFF. For the CDR3, the DNA is TGTGCCAGCAGCGGGACCGCGGACTGGGCGTCCGGGGAGCTGTTTTTT. Together with reference TRBV9 and TRBJ2-2, the CDR3 gives the full variable domain: DSGVTQTPKHLITATGQRVTLRCSPRSGDLSVYWYQQSLDQGLQFLIQYYNGEERAKGNILERFSAQQFPDLHSELNLSSLELGDSALYFCASSGTADWASGELFFGEGSRLTVL.

The chain couples TRBV5-1 to TRBJ1-2; the match to TRBD1 covers 7 bases. CDR3 length equals 14 residues. Germline trimming cut 0 bases from V and 9 bases from J; bases unmatched to any gene: 8. Germline V CDR1 and CDR2: SGHRS, YFSETQ. The CDR3 reads CASSLVPGGKSYTF. As DNA, the CDR3 is TGCGCCAGCAGCTTGGTGCCAGGGGGGAAGAGCTACACCTTC.

This chain joins TRBV9 and TRBJ2-3; 10 nucleotides agree with TRBD2. Germline loops: CDR1 SGDLS, CDR2 YYNGEE. Germline trimming cut 3 bases from V and 3 bases from J; bases unmatched to any gene: 10. The CDR3 loop spans 17 amino acids. The CDR3 reads CASSGSGGVLKTDTQYF. The CDR3, as DNA: TGTGCCAGCAGCGGGAGCGGGGGGGTTCTTAAAACAGATACGCAGTATTTT.

The chain couples TRBV5-6 to TRBJ2-5; D is possibly TRBD2 (5 bases). The CDR3 runs to 13 residues. From germline, CDR1 is SGHDT and CDR2 YYEEEE. Trimming shortened V by 0 bases and J by 4 bases, and 7 bases separated the two germline ends. The CDR3 protein is CASSLVEGETQYF. CDR3 nucleotide sequence: TGTGCCAGCAGCTTGGTTGAGGGAGAGACCCAGTACTTC.

The chain links TRBV11-3 to TRBJ1-1; D remains unclear. The germline gives CDR1 SGHNT, CDR2 YENEEA. The CDR3 contains 13 residues. Deletions cut 5 bases from V and 4 bases from J, with 11 bases between. CDR3 nucleotides: TGTGCCAGCAGCAAAGAGAGAAGCACTGAAGCTTTCTTT. As protein: CASSKERSTEAFF. Full variable domain (remainder filled in from reference TRBV11-3 and TRBJ1-1): EAGVVQSPRYKIIEKKQPVAFWCNPISGHNTLYWYLQNLGQGPELLIRYENEEAVDDSQLPKDRFSAERLKGVDSTLKIQPAELGDSAVYLCASSKERSTEAFFGQGTRLTVV.

The chain recombines TRBV6-6 with TRBJ1-1; TRBD1 matches 7 bases. Germline trimming cut 6 bases from V and 8 bases from J; bases unmatched to any gene: 12. CDR3 size: 14 residues. Per the germline V gene, CDR1 is MNHNY and CDR2 is SVGAGI (reference sequence). This CDR3 is CASSHQDREGEAFF. The DNA for the CDR3 is TGTGCCAGCAGCCACCAAGACAGGGAGGGGGAAGCTTTCTTT.

The chain uses TRBV5-1 and TRBJ2-3; D uncertain. CDR1 and CDR2 (germline): SGHRS, YFSETQ. This CDR3 has 13 amino acids. V was trimmed by 0 bases and J by 4 bases, leaving 6 bases between them. The DNA for the CDR3 is TGCGCCAGCAGCTTGGGGACCTCAGATACGCAGTATTTT. This translates into CASSLGTSDTQYF.

This clone showed up just a few times. This chain joins TRBV18 and TRBJ1-5; D may be TRBD1 (6 bases). The V and J ends lost 0 bases and 4 bases respectively, with 10 bases between them. Germline CDR1 KGHSH, CDR2 LQKENI. The CDR3 contains 15 residues. CDR3 residues: CASSPPGAPNQPQHF. CDR3 nucleotide sequence: TGTGCCAGCTCACCACCGGGGGCACCTAATCAGCCCCAGCATTTT.

The V and J genes are TRBV5-3 and TRBJ1-5, with D unclear. TRBV5-3 is flagged as an ORF with uncertain function. With 4 bases removed from V and 4 bases from J, the gap between germline ends came to 15 bases. The CDR3 length is 15 residues. This CDR3 reads CARSPVWRLNQPQHF. In nucleotides, the CDR3 is TGTGCCAGAAGCCCCGTTTGGAGGCTAAATCAGCCCCAGCATTTT.

The chain combines TRBV9 with TRBJ1-1, with D maybe TRBD1 (6 bases). The germline CDR1 and CDR2 sequences are SGDLS and YYNGEE. The CDR3 length is 14 residues. Trimming stripped 3 bases from V and 1 base from J, with 10 bases between. This CDR3 is CASSALDRNTEAFF. The CDR3 DNA reads TGTGCCAGCAGCGCCTTGGACAGGAACACTGAAGCTTTCTTT.

The V gene is TRBV7-2, the J gene TRBJ2-7; D might be TRBD1 or TRBD2, each matching 5 bases. The CDR3 is 16 amino acids. Germline-derived CDR1 and CDR2 are SGHTA and FQGNSA. The V and J ends lost 3 bases and 5 bases respectively, with 20 bases between them. The CDR3 DNA follows: TGTGCCAGCAGCTTCGGGGACGCAAGGGGCTGGCACGAGCAGTACTTC. Its translation is CASSFGDARGWHEQYF.

The chain couples TRBV18 to TRBJ1-1; 9 bases agree with TRBD1. Germline CDR1 and CDR2: KGHSH and LQKENI. V was clipped by 1 base and J by 1 base; unmatched bases: 1. The CDR3 spans 15 residues. DNA for the CDR3: TGTGCCAGCTCACCACGGACAGGGGCGAACACTGAAGCTTTCTTT. It codes for CASSPRTGANTEAFF.

This clone has more than one count but fewer than ten. V is TRBV29-1 and J is TRBJ1-2, with 7 bases lining up with TRBD1. The junction had 8 bases not matched to a gene; V was cut back by 3 bases and J by 7 bases. Germline V CDR1 and CDR2: SQVTM, ANQGSEA. The CDR3 has 13 amino acids. The CDR3 reads CSVDMDRPFGYTF. The CDR3 coding sequence is TGCAGCGTTGATATGGACAGGCCCTTTGGCTACACCTTC.

The V call is TRBV5-6, the J call TRBJ1-2; 9 bases are shared with TRBD1. Germline V lookup: CDR1 SGHDT, CDR2 YYEEEE. V lost 3 bases, J lost 8 bases, and 8 bases stayed unmatched. The length of the CDR3 is 14 residues. The CDR3 sequence is CASSWDRVDGGYTF. For the CDR3, the DNA is TGTGCCAGCAGCTGGGACAGGGTAGATGGGGGCTACACCTTC. The variable domain in full, with the rest retrieved from reference TRBV5-6 and TRBJ1-2, is DAGVTQSPTHLIKTRGQQVTLRCSPKSGHDTVSWYQQALGQGPQFIFQYYEEEERQRGNFPDRFSGHQFPNYSSELNVNALLLGDSALYLCASSWDRVDGGYTFGSGTRLTVV.

This clone occurred a few times. This chain joins TRBV6-1 and TRBJ1-2, with 7 bases identical to TRBD1. The CDR3 sequence is 11 residues long. V gave up 6 bases and J gave up 11 bases; unmatched junction bases: 6. In germline, CDR1 is MNHNS, CDR2 SASEGT. The CDR3 loop is CASRRDRAYTF. The DNA of the CDR3 is TGTGCCAGCAGACGAGACAGGGCGTACACCTTC.

The chain has TRBV5-4 and TRBJ2-7; 11 nucleotides agree with TRBD1. Germline trimming cut 2 bases from V and 4 bases from J; bases unmatched to any gene: 5. Germline loops: CDR1 SGHNT, CDR2 YYREEE (reference sequence). There are 15 residues in the CDR3. For the CDR3, the DNA is TGTGCCAGCAGCTTACCCGGGACAGGGGGGTACGAGCAGTACTTC. Its protein is CASSLPGTGGYEQYF.

V usage is TRBV7-2 and J usage is TRBJ2-1; 7 bases align to TRBD2. V was pared by 1 base and J by 0 bases, with 0 bases of the junction left unmatched. This CDR3 region has 15 residues. Per germline, CDR1 SGHTA and CDR2 FQGNSA. CDR3 sequence: CASSLERGSYNEQFF. The CDR3 DNA follows: TGTGCCAGCAGCTTAGAGCGGGGCTCCTACAATGAGCAGTTCTTC.

This sequence joins TRBV11-1 and TRBJ2-1, with a weak D call TRBD1 (6 bases). The ends were cut back, 5 bases at V and 4 bases at J, with 9 bases in the middle. The V gene's germline CDR1 is SGHAT and CDR2 FQDESV (reference sequence). The length of the CDR3 is 13 residues. CDR3 DNA: TGTGCCAGCAGCGTGGACAGATACAATGAGCAGTTCTTC. Amino acids: CASSVDRYNEQFF.